This record covers a single TCR beta chain. The entry originates in a study of T cell changes during pregnancy in multiple sclerosis. CDR1 is SGHRS and CDR2 is YFSETQ in the germline V gene. The germline V and J ends were trimmed by 3 bases and 8 bases, with 15 bases remaining between them. This CDR3 has 13 amino acids. Repertoires were generated with immunoSEQ multiplex PCR, while TCRdb's copy carries only in-frame clones and drops some. The sample holds about 40,000 clones, more than 85% seen once. The sequences come from CD8+ T cells from peripheral blood mononuclear cells, collected in the first trimester of pregnancy. The chain combines TRBV5-1 with TRBJ2-7; D may be TRBD1 (6 bases). The TCR was taken from a female donor with multiple sclerosis, enrolled in a pregnancy study. The CDR3 spells CASSWNRDYKQYF. In DNA, the CDR3 is TGCGCCAGCAGCTGGAACAGGGATTACAAGCAGTACTTC.